Following are 32 T cell receptor beta chains from one sample sequenced in a study of T cells in Graves' hyperthyroidism and ophthalmopathy. RNA transcripts provided the source from which TCR beta CDR3 regions were amplified. During a first-round RT-PCR of the TCR CDR3, the HTBI primer set was used. TCRdb recomputed calls from the multiplex PCR reads with MiXCR, one row per CDR3 protein. In the table there are about 290,000 distinct CDR3 sequences, less than 15% of which are singletons. Source material: blood. These receptors all come from a woman under 40 with Graves' hyperthyroidism that later progressed to Graves' ophthalmopathy.

This clonotype came up a few times. J is TRBJ1-1 and V is TRBV6-2 or TRBV6-3; D gene uncertain. CDR3 length: 13 amino acids. Germline CDR1 reads MNHEY; CDR2 reads SVGEGT. The V end was cut by 2 bases, the J end by 6 bases, with 10 bases between. The CDR3 reads CASSYMEGAEAFF. The CDR3, as DNA: TGTGCCAGCAGTTACATGGAGGGAGCTGAAGCTTTCTTT.

The V call is TRBV7-9, the J call TRBJ2-2; 9 nucleotides align to TRBD1. V shed 1 base, J shed 6 bases, and the junction held 6 bases outside the gene matches. The CDR3 length is 16 residues. Germline loops: CDR1 SEHNR, CDR2 FQNEAQ (reference sequence). CDR3 nucleotides: TGTGCCAGCAGCTTAGAGGGACAGGGCTATCCCGGGGAGCTGTTTTTT. This gives the protein CASSLEGQGYPGELFF.

The chain recombines TRBV28 with TRBJ1-4; tentative D call: TRBD1 (5 bases). The CDR3 length is 14 residues. V was cut by 1 base and J by 8 bases, with 11 bases left in between. CDR1 and CDR2 (germline): MDHEN, SYDVKM. In DNA, the CDR3 is TGTGCCAGCAGTTTATCCGGACAAATCGAAAAACTGTTTTTT. Translated, it gives CASSLSGQIEKLFF. The full variable domain, its missing parts supplied by reference TRBV28 and TRBJ1-4, is DVKVTQSSRYLVKRTGEKVFLECVQDMDHENMFWYRQDPGLGLRLIYFSYDVKMKEKGDIPEGYSVSREKKERFSLILESASTNQTSMYLCASSLSGQIEKLFFGSGTQLSVL.

The chain combines TRBV9 with TRBJ2-3; D perhaps matches TRBD2 (6 bases). Trimming removed 4 bases from V and 6 bases from J, with 18 bases in between. The CDR3 runs to 15 residues. Germline assignment: CDR1 SGDLS and CDR2 YYNGEE. This CDR3 reads CASSSMGLIYDTQYF. As DNA, the CDR3 is TGTGCCAGCAGCTCGATGGGACTGATTTATGATACGCAGTATTTT.

The chain has TRBV4-2 and TRBJ1-1, with unresolved D. From germline, CDR1 is LGHNA and CDR2 YNFKEQ. The V end was cut by 0 bases, the J end by 5 bases, with 10 bases between. The CDR3 contains 14 residues. The CDR3 sequence: CASSQDGVNTEAFF. Here the CDR3 DNA reads TGTGCCAGCAGCCAAGACGGGGTTAATACTGAAGCTTTCTTT.

This clonotype has ten or more counts. The rearrangement uses TRBV20-1 and TRBJ1-1; possibly TRBD1 for D (6 bases). Trimming cost V 5 bases and J 1 base, with 17 bases left between them. The CDR3 has 15 residues. The germline V gene encodes CDR1 DFQATT and CDR2 SNEGSKA (reference sequence). Here the CDR3 reads CSAYDPTGSNTEAFF. CDR3 DNA sequence: TGCAGTGCTTACGACCCTACAGGGTCGAACACTGAAGCTTTCTTT.

The V and J genes are TRBV20-1 and TRBJ2-5; TRBD1 might be the D (6 bases). This CDR3 has 20 residues. Trimming took off 3 bases at V and 2 bases at J, with 31 bases between the two ends. Per germline, CDR1 DFQATT and CDR2 SNEGSKA (reference sequence). The CDR3 region has the DNA TGCAGTGCTAGTAGTGCCAGCTCCCCTCAGACGGGACACCAACAAGAGACCCAGTACTTC. Translation gives CSASSASSPQTGHQQETQYF.

This clonotype was picked up a small number of times. One base away lies a much larger clone, so this may be a sequencing read error. The chain couples TRBV11-3 to TRBJ2-1; no clear D gene. The CDR3 has 13 residues. The germline CDR1 and CDR2 sequences are SGHNT and YENEEA. V lost 3 bases to trimming and J lost 0 bases, with 3 bases between them. The CDR3 loop is CASSFFSYNEQFF. In nucleotides, the CDR3 is TGTGCCAGCAGCTTCTTCTCCTACAATGAGCAGTTCTTC.

This clonotype was detected many times. The chain combines TRBV3-2 with TRBJ1-2. TRBV3-2 is designated a pseudogene. This CDR3 contains 11 residues. CDR3 in amino acids: CASRWAFGYTF. DNA for the CDR3: TGTGCCAGCAGGTGGGCCTTCGGCTACACCTTC.

This clonotype was found many times. The chain uses TRBV13 and TRBJ1-1; D possibly corresponds to TRBD1 (6 bases). Trimming took 6 bases from V and 5 from J, leaving 19 bases between them. This CDR3 is 15 amino acids long. Germline values: CDR1 PRHDT, CDR2 FYEKMQ (reference sequence). CDR3 bases: TGTGCCAGCAGTCCTAACGGGGGGGCTAGGACTGAAGCTTTCTTT. This translates into CASSPNGGARTEAFF.

This clonotype was counted at least ten times. The rearrangement joins TRBV11-2 to TRBJ2-1, with D perhaps matching TRBD2 (6 bases). The CDR3 consists of 16 residues. Germline loops: CDR1 SGHAT, CDR2 FQNNGV. V lost 5 bases, J lost 3 bases, and 17 bases lay in between. The DNA of the CDR3 is TGTGCCAGCAGCCAAGTACCGGGACTGTTCTACAATGAGCAGTTCTTC. It codes for CASSQVPGLFYNEQFF.

This clonotype was seen repeatedly, ten times or more. The chain couples TRBV2 to TRBJ2-7, with D hard to call. Germline V gene sequence: CDR1 SNHLY, CDR2 FYNNEI. With 3 bases removed from V and 0 bases from J, the gap between germline ends came to 15 bases. This CDR3 region has 16 residues. The CDR3, as DNA: TGTGCCAGCAGTGACACACGCCTCCTGGGCTCCTACGAGCAGTACTTC. Encoded protein: CASSDTRLLGSYEQYF.

Ten or more counts support this clonotype. The rearrangement joins TRBV20-1 to TRBJ2-5; 9 bases are shared with TRBD2. This CDR3 is 15 amino acids long. The trim removed 3 bases at V and 2 bases at J, leaving 7 bases unmatched. Germline loops: CDR1 DFQATT, CDR2 SNEGSKA (reference sequence). CDR3: CSARLAGRDQETQYF. In DNA, the CDR3 is TGCAGTGCTAGGCTAGCGGGACGGGATCAAGAGACCCAGTACTTC.

V usage is TRBV28 and J usage is TRBJ2-7; 14 nucleotides align to TRBD2. Germline V gene sequence: CDR1 MDHEN, CDR2 SYDVKM. The CDR3 runs 19 residues. V was clipped by 4 bases and J by 5 bases; unmatched bases: 16. The CDR3 here is CASSWGPGTSGSNRHEQYF. CDR3 in DNA: TGTGCCAGCAGTTGGGGTCCCGGGACTAGCGGGAGCAATCGGCACGAGCAGTACTTC.

This clonotype occurred many times. The genes are TRBV15 and TRBJ2-5, with TRBD2 matching 8 bases. CDR3 length: 15 amino acids. The germline V gene has CDR1 LNHNV and CDR2 YYDKDF (reference sequence). J lost 5 bases, V lost 3 bases, and 8 bases had no gene match. CDR3 nucleotide sequence: TGTGCCACCAGCAGGATAGCGGGGCAACCCGAGACCCAGTACTTC. Protein sequence: CATSRIAGQPETQYF.

This clonotype was found many times. The chain employs TRBV5-1 and TRBJ1-1; D gene uncertain. The CDR3 is made up of 14 amino acids. The V gene's germline CDR1 is SGHRS and CDR2 YFSETQ. The V gene lost 2 bases and the J gene lost 5 bases, with 13 bases spanning the gap. Here the CDR3 reads CASSLHRDETEAFF. The CDR3 DNA reads as TGCGCCAGCAGCTTACATCGGGATGAGACTGAAGCTTTCTTT.

At least ten counts were recorded for this clonotype. The chain couples TRBV5-1 to TRBJ1-3; D is possibly TRBD1 (5 bases). V lost 4 bases and J lost 0, with 14 bases in between. CDR3 length: 16 amino acids. Per germline, CDR1 SGHRS and CDR2 YFSETQ. The DNA of the CDR3 is TGCGCCAGCAGCCGGGGCCTTGGAAGCTCTGGAAACACCATATATTTT. Amino acids: CASSRGLGSSGNTIYF. Supplemented by reference TRBV5-1 and TRBJ1-3, the full variable domain reads KAGVTQTPRYLIKTRGQQVTLSCSPISGHRSVSWYQQTPGQGLQFLFEYFSETQRNKGNFPGRFSGRQFSNSRSEMNVSTLELGDSALYLCASSRGLGSSGNTIYFGEGSWLTVV.

This clonotype was observed at least ten times. The V call is TRBV10-3, the J call TRBJ2-2, with TRBD1 as a possible D gene (5 bases). CDR1 and CDR2 from the germline V gene are ENHRY and SYGVKD. CDR3 length: 13 residues. Trimming shortened V by 4 bases and J by 4 bases, and 7 bases separated the two germline ends. The CDR3 region is CAISGQSTGELFF. The CDR3 DNA reads as TGTGCCATCAGTGGACAGTCCACCGGGGAGCTGTTTTTT.

This clonotype was detected ten times or more. CDR3 coding DNA: TGTGCCATCAGTGACCCAGGGGGCAATCAGCCCCAGCATTTT. This encodes CAISDPGGNQPQHF. The chain couples TRBV10-3 to TRBJ1-5; maybe TRBD1 (6 bases). The CDR3 sequence is 14 residues long. The germline CDR1 and CDR2 sequences are ENHRY and SYGVKD. V was cut by 3 bases and J by 2 bases, with 8 bases left in between.

The rearrangement links TRBV3-1 to TRBJ2-3; maybe TRBD2 (7 bases). Germline CDR1 LGHDT, CDR2 YNNKEL (reference sequence). V shed 2 bases and J shed 6 bases, with 18 bases lying between them. There are 16 residues in the CDR3. The CDR3 DNA reads TGTGCCAGCAGCCAACGAGGGGGGGGGGGAATGGATACGCAGTATTTT. Protein product: CASSQRGGGGMDTQYF.

This clonotype was seen many times. The rearrangement uses TRBV30 and TRBJ2-1; 11 bases align to TRBD2. CDR1 and CDR2 (germline): GTSNPN, SVGIG (reference sequence). Unmatched junction bases numbered 7, after V lost 2 bases and J lost 4 bases. CDR3 length: 16 amino acids. Here the CDR3 reads CAWSFSTSGIYNEQFF. The DNA for the CDR3 is TGTGCCTGGAGTTTCTCGACTAGCGGGATATACAATGAGCAGTTCTTC. Together with reference TRBV30 and TRBJ2-1, the CDR3 gives the full variable domain: SQTIHQWPATLVQPVGSPLSLECTVEGTSNPNLYWYRQAAGRGLQLLFYSVGIGQISSEVPQNLSASRPQDRQFILSSKKLLLSDSGFYLCAWSFSTSGIYNEQFFGPGTRLTVL.

The table lists this clonotype with many counts. The genes are TRBV6-2 or TRBV6-3 and TRBJ1-1; 7 bases agree with TRBD1. The CDR3 consists of 14 residues. Germline CDR1 is MNHEY and CDR2 is SVGEGT. Trimming at V came to 5 bases and at J to 3 bases, leaving 6 bases not matched to a gene. This CDR3 reads CASSLQGSYTEAFF. CDR3 bases: TGTGCCAGCAGTCTACAGGGGTCGTACACTGAAGCTTTCTTT.

In the case of this clonotype: A read error may explain this, as a much larger clone is one base away. The chain combines TRBV29-1 with TRBJ2-2; 10 bases are a match to TRBD2. Germline CDR1 is SQVTM and CDR2 is ANQGSEA. The CDR3 is 12 amino acids. The CDR3 loop reads CSGLADTGELSF. DNA of the CDR3: TGCAGTGGACTAGCGGACACCGGGGAGCTGTCTTTT.

The chain carries TRBV10-3 and TRBJ1-1; D unresolved. The CDR3 runs 13 residues. Looked up from germline, CDR1 is ENHRY and CDR2 is SYGVKD. V lost 2 bases to trimming and J lost 1 base, with 5 bases between them. The CDR3 region has the DNA TGTGCCATCAGTGAGGAATGGAACACTGAAGCTTTCTTT. Protein product: CAISEEWNTEAFF.

In its sample, this clonotype was seen many times. The chain combines TRBV12-3 or TRBV12-4 with TRBJ2-1; the match to TRBD1 covers 7 bases. V was clipped by 8 bases and J by 8 bases; unmatched bases: 15. This CDR3 spans 15 amino acids. DNA of the CDR3: TGTGCCAGCTGCCAGTTACGAGGGGGCGCCGATGAGCAGTTCTTC. It yields the protein CASCQLRGGADEQFF.

Ten or more counts support this clonotype. The chain carries TRBV4-3 and TRBJ2-2; 7 bases fit TRBD1. The CDR3 sequence is 15 residues long. CDR1 is LGHNA, CDR2 YSLEER, per germline. The trim removed 1 base at V and 5 bases at J, leaving 4 bases unmatched. The CDR3 DNA follows: TGCGCCAGCAGCCAAGGGACAGGACAAACCGGGGAGCTGTTTTTT. It codes for CASSQGTGQTGELFF.

This clonotype was detected many times. The chain couples TRBV3-1 to TRBJ2-1; D unclear. V was pared by 8 bases and J by 3 bases, with 5 bases between. Germline lookup yields CDR1 LGHDT and CDR2 YNNKEL (reference sequence). CDR3 length: 11 residues. CDR3 amino acids: CASGFYNEQFF. DNA of the CDR3: TGTGCCAGCGGGTTCTACAATGAGCAGTTCTTC.

This clonotype was observed at least ten times. The V call is TRBV6-1, the J call TRBJ2-5; tentatively, D is TRBD1 (5 bases). The V gene's germline CDR1 is MNHNS and CDR2 SASEGT. The V gene lost 6 bases and the J gene lost 10 bases, with 12 bases spanning the gap. This CDR3 spans 11 amino acids. For the CDR3, the DNA is TGTGCCAGCAGCCTGACGGACAACCAGTACTTC. As protein: CASSLTDNQYF.

This clonotype occurred many times. The chain recombines TRBV7-9 with TRBJ1-1, with no clear D. Germline CDR1 SEHNR, CDR2 FQNEAQ (reference sequence). The V and J ends lost 6 bases and 3 bases respectively, with 11 bases between them. The CDR3 totals 13 residues. In DNA form, the CDR3 reads TGTGCCAGCAGTTCCCGGTGGGACACTGAAGCTTTCTTT. Amino acid sequence: CASSSRWDTEAFF.

There are many counts of this clonotype. J is TRBJ1-1 and V is TRBV30, with D unresolved. Germline CDR1 and CDR2: GTSNPN and SVGIG (reference sequence). This CDR3 has 14 residues. V lost 0 bases and J 1 base, leaving 9 bases between the germline ends. As DNA, the CDR3 is TGTGCCTGGAGTGTACCCGGGGAGAACACTGAAGCTTTCTTT. Protein: CAWSVPGENTEAFF.

This clonotype has just a few counts. The CDR3, as DNA: TGCGCCAGCAGCCAGTATCTCGAAATGGGGGGATCATACGAGCAGTACTTC. Its translation: CASSQYLEMGGSYEQYF. This chain joins TRBV4-3 and TRBJ2-7; D may be TRBD2 (6 bases). Trimming took off 3 bases at V and 4 bases at J, with 22 bases between the two ends. CDR3 length equals 17 residues. The germline V gene encodes CDR1 LGHNA and CDR2 YSLEER.

This clonotype was seen more than once but under ten times. The chain recombines TRBV6-1 with TRBJ2-2; D is possibly TRBD2 (6 bases). The V and J ends lost 6 bases and 7 bases respectively, with 9 bases between them. Germline CDR1 and CDR2: MNHNS and SASEGT. The CDR3 is made up of 12 amino acids. The DNA of the CDR3 is TGTGCCAGCAGCACGGGGGTCGGGGAGCTGTTTTTT. Protein product: CASSTGVGELFF.